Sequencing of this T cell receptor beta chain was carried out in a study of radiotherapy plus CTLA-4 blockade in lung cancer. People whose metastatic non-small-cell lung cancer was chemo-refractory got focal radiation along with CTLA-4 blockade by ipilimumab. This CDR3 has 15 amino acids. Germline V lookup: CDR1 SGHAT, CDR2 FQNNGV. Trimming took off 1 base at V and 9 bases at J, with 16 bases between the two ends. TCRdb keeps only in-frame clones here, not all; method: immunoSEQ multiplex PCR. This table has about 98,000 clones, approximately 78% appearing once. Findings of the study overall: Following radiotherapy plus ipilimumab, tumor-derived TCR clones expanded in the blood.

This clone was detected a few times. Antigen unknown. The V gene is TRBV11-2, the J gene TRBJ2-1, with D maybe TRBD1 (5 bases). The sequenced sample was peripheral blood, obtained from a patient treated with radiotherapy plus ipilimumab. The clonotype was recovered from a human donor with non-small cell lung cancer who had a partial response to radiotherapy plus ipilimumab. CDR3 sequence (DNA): TGTGCCAGCAGCTTAGTGGGGCCCCCAAGGGGTGAGCAGTTCTTC. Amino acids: CASSLVGPPRGEQFF.